This T cell receptor (beta chain) emerged from a study of CD8 T cells in Susac syndrome. The CDR3 has 14 residues. V was trimmed by 6 bases and J by 0 bases, leaving 11 bases between them. Germline CDR1 is MNHNS and CDR2 is SASEGT. With random hexamers, reverse transcription was performed on roughly 0.5 to 1 ug of RNA. The TCR beta CDR3 was amplified by immunoSEQ multiplex PCR across 54 Vbeta, 13 Jbeta. TCRdb recomputed calls from the immunoSEQ multiplex PCR reads with MiXCR, one row per CDR3 protein. The sample holds 150,000 to 200,000 distinct CDR3 sequences, about 91% seen once. TCR beta sequencing was performed on blood CD8+ and CD4+ T cells.

This clonotype originated in a human donor with Susac syndrome. The chain uses TRBV6-1 and TRBJ1-1; no definite D call. Sequencing used CD4+ T cells from PBMCs. This CDR3 reads CASRLDRMNTEAFF. For the CDR3, the DNA is TGTGCCAGCAGGCTGGACCGAATGAACACTGAAGCTTTCTTT.